This is a list of T cell receptor beta chains from one sample in a study of T cell responses to AZD1222 COVID-19 vaccine. The table came from immunoSEQ multiplex PCR; TCRdb's copy has only in-frame clones and leaves some out. The table records over 100,000 clones, roughly 88% of them present only once. The sample in question was peripheral blood, obtained on day 0 of AZD1222 vaccination. These receptors all stem from an adult in good health. CDR3s include the opening cysteine and the closing phenylalanine or tryptophan. The D gene is left open where the match is weak. Only part of the rows carry a size: once, few, many, or a class if the clone is expanded.

J gene,V gene,clone size,D gene,CDR3 DNA,CDR3 protein
TRBJ1-1,TRBV12-3/TRBV12-4,.,TRBD1,TGTGCCAGCAGTTTAACAGGGGGGAGTGAAGCTTTCTTT,CASSLTGGSEAFF
TRBJ2-3,TRBV19,.,.,TGTGCCACTCGATGGGTCGGGGGGCCCACAGATACGCAGTATTTT,CATRWVGGPTDTQYF
TRBJ1-1,TRBV6-1,.,.,TGTGCCAGCAGTGATGTAGGAATGGGGAACACTGAAGCTTTCTTT,CASSDVGMGNTEAFF
TRBJ1-2,TRBV25-1,.,.,TGTGCCAGCAGTGAATCTCTCTCCTATGGCTACACCTTC,CASSESLSYGYTF
TRBJ2-5,TRBV10-3,.,.,TGTGCCATCAGCCAGACATACCAAGAGACCCAGTACTTC,CAISQTYQETQYF
TRBJ1-5,TRBV15,.,.,TGTGCCACCGACCCTGGGGCAAGTCAGCCCCAGCATTTT,CATDPGASQPQHF
TRBJ2-1,TRBV7-9,once,TRBD2,TGTGCCAGCAGCTTAGTGCCTAGCGGGGGGGCCAAGTTCTTC,CASSLVPSGGAKFF
TRBJ1-2,TRBV20-1,.,.,TGCAGTGCTAGTGTCTCACCCCTCAACTATGGCTACACCTTC,CSASVSPLNYGYTF
TRBJ2-5,TRBV4-2,few,.,TGTGCCAGCAGCCTGGGGAGAGGGGGGCTACAAGAGACCCAGTACTTC,CASSLGRGGLQETQYF
TRBJ2-1,TRBV20-1,.,.,TGCAGTGCCCCGGGGCCCAATGAGCAGTTCTTC,CSAPGPNEQFF
TRBJ1-1,TRBV7-9,.,TRBD1,TGTGCCAGCAGCGTCGAGGGGGCGACTGAAGCTTTCTTT,CASSVEGATEAFF
TRBJ2-2,TRBV5-4,few,.,TGTGCCAGCAGCCCGACTTCGATGCGCGGGGAGCTGTTTTTT,CASSPTSMRGELFF
TRBJ2-1,TRBV6-1,once,.,TGTGCCAGCAGTGAAGCGGAGATTGGAGGAAATGAGCAGTTCTTC,CASSEAEIGGNEQFF
TRBJ1-3,TRBV6-5,.,.,TGTGCCAGCAGTTACAGCAGGGTCTCTGGAAACACCATATATTTT,CASSYSRVSGNTIYF
TRBJ2-7,TRBV5-1,.,TRBD2,TGCGCCAGCAGCTTGGCCCCGGGACTAGCGGGTTCCAAAATGAACGAGCAGTACTTC,CASSLAPGLAGSKMNEQYF
TRBJ2-3,TRBV20-1,.,.,TGCAGTGCTAGTTTCCCCCGGGGTAGGGTCGATACGCAGTATTTT,CSASFPRGRVDTQYF
TRBJ2-1,TRBV5-1,.,TRBD1,TGCGCCAGCAGCTTGTACGGGACAGGAGATTACAATGAGCAGTTCTTC,CASSLYGTGDYNEQFF
TRBJ1-2,TRBV15,.,TRBD1,TGTGCCACCAGCTTCGACAGGGCTAACTATGGCTACACCTTC,CATSFDRANYGYTF
TRBJ1-3,TRBV9,.,TRBD1,TGTGCCAGCAGCGTAACCACGGGACAGGGGGCGAAAAACACCATATATTTT,CASSVTTGQGAKNTIYF
TRBJ1-4,TRBV6-5,.,.,TGTGCCAGCAGCTACAGGGTCGCGGGAGAAAAACTGTTTTTT,CASSYRVAGEKLFF
TRBJ1-1,TRBV6-5,.,TRBD1,TGTGCCAGCAGTTTGACCCGGGACAGCGAAGCTTTCTTT,CASSLTRDSEAFF
TRBJ1-2,TRBV6-2/TRBV6-3,.,.,TGTGCCAGCAGTTACTCGGGTTTACAGGGAGACCTCTATGGCTACACCTTC,CASSYSGLQGDLYGYTF
TRBJ1-5,TRBV7-2,.,.,TGTGCCAGCAGCTTAAGCCCAGGGGATCAGCCCCAGCATTTT,CASSLSPGDQPQHF
TRBJ2-3,TRBV3-1/TRBV3-2,few,TRBD2,TGTGCCAGCAGCCAAGGGTTTTCGGCTAGCGGGGGGTACACAGATACGCAGTATTTT,CASSQGFSASGGYTDTQYF
TRBJ2-1,TRBV7-3,few,.,TGTGCCAGCAGCTTGGTACCGGGGAGCTCCTACAATGAGCAGTTCTTC,CASSLVPGSSYNEQFF
TRBJ1-2,TRBV4-2,.,TRBD1,TGTGCCAGCAGCCGCGGGACAGGGGATGTTGGATATGGCTACACCTTC,CASSRGTGDVGYGYTF
TRBJ2-2,TRBV7-3,.,.,TGTGCCAGCAGTTCGACCTATACCGGGGAGCTGTTTTTT,CASSSTYTGELFF
TRBJ2-7,TRBV15,.,TRBD2,TGTGCCACCAGCAGGGGGCGGGGGGCCCAGTACGAGCAGTACTTC,CATSRGRGAQYEQYF
TRBJ1-3,TRBV7-6,.,.,TGTGCCAGCAGCTTATGGGGGAACTCTGGAAACACCATATATTTT,CASSLWGNSGNTIYF
TRBJ2-1,TRBV6-5,.,.,TGTGCCAGCAGTTACTCGAAAGGGGGCTCCTACAATGAGCAGTTCTTC,CASSYSKGGSYNEQFF
TRBJ2-7,TRBV20-1,once,.,TGCAGTGCTCTGTTACTTTCCGAGCAGTACTTC,CSALLLSEQYF